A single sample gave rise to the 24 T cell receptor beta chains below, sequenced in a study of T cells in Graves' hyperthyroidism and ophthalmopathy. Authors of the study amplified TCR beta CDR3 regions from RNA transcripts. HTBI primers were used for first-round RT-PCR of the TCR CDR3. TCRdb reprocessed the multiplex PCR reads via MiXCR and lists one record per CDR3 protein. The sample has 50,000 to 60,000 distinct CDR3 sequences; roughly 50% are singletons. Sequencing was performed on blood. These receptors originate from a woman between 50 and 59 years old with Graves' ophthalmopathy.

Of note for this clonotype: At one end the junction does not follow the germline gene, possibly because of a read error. CDR3 protein: CASSATAGLEEF. CDR3 bases: TGTGCCAGCAGCGCCACCGCGGGCCTTGAGGAATTT. The chain links TRBV7-8 to TRBJ1-6; D gene uncertain. Germline V gives CDR1 SGHVS, CDR2 FQNEAQ. The CDR3 extends over 12 amino acids.

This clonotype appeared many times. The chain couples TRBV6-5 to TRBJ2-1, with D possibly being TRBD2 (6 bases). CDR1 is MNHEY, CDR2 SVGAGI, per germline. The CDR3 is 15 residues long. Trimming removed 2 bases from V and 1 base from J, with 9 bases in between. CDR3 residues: CASSYGGKSYNEQFF. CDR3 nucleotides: TGTGCCAGCAGTTACGGCGGGAAGTCCTACAATGAGCAGTTCTTC.

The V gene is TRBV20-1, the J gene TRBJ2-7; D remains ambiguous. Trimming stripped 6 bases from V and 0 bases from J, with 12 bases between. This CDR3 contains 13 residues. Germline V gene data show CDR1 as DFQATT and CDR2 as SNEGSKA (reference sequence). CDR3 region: CSAAGGSSYEQYF. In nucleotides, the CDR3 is TGCAGTGCCGCAGGTGGAAGCTCCTACGAGCAGTACTTC.

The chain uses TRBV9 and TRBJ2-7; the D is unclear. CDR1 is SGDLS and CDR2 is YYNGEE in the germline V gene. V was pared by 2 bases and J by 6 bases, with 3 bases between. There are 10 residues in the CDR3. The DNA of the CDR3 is TGTGCCAGCAGCGTCGGCGAGCAGTACTTC. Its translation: CASSVGEQYF.

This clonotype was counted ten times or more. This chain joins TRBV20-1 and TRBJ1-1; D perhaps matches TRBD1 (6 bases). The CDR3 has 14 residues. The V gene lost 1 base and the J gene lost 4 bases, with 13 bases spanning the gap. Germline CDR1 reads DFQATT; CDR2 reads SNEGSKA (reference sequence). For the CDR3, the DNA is TGCAGTGCTAGAGTTGGCAGCAGGGGCACTGAAGCTTTCTTT. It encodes CSARVGSRGTEAFF.

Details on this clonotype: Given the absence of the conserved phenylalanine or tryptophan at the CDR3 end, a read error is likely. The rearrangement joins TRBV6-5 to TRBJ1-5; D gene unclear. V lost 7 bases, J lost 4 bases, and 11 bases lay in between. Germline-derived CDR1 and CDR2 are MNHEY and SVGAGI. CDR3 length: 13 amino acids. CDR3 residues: CASNRGRNQPQHL. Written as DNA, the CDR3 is TGTGCCAGCAATCGAGGACGAAATCAGCCCCAGCATCTT.

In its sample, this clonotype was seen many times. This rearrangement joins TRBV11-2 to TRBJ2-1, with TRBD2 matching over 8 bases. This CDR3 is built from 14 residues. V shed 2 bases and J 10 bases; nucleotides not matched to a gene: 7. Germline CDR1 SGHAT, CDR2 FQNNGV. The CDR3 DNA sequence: TGTGCCAGCAGCTTAAGCCTAGCGGGCGCAGAGCAGTTCTTC. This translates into CASSLSLAGAEQFF.

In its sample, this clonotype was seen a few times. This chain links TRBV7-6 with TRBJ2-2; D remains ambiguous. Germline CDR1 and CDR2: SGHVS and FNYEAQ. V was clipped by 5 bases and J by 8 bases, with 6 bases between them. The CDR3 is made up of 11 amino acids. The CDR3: CASSKTGELFF. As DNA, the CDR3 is TGTGCCAGCAGCAAGACAGGGGAGCTGTTTTTT.

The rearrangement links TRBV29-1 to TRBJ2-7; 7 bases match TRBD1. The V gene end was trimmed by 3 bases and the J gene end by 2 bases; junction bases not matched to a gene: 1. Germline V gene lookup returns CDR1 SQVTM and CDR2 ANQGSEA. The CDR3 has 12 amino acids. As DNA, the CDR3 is TGCAGCGTTGAGACAGGGACCTACGAGCAGTACTTC. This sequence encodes CSVETGTYEQYF.

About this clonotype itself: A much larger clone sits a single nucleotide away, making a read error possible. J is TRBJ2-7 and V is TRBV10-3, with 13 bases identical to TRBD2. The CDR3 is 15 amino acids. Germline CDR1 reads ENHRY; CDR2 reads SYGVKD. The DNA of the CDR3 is TGTGCCATCAGTGAACTAGCGGGAGGGGCGGACGAGCGGTACTTC. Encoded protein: CAISELAGGADERYF.

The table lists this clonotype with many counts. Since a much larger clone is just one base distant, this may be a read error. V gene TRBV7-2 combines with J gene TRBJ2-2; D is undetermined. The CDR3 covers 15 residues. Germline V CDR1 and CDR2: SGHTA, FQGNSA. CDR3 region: CAGSLRVSGTGELFF. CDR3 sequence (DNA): TGTGCCGGCAGCTTAAGGGTATCGGGCACCGGGGAGCTGTTTTTT.

CDR3 coding DNA: TGTGCCAGCAGCTTAGTTCCAGCCCGGAGATCTGGAAACACCATATATTTT. It encodes CASSLVPARRSGNTIYF. The rearrangement links TRBV7-2 to TRBJ1-3; D remains ambiguous. CDR1 and CDR2 (germline): SGHTA, FQGNSA. V lost 1 base to trimming and J lost 1 base, with 14 bases between them. CDR3 length: 17 residues.

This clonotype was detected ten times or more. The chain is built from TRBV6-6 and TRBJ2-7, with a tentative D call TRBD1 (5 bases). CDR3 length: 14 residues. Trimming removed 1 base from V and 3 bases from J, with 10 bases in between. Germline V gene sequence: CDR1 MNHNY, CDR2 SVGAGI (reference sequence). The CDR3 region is CASSYLGPGYEQYF. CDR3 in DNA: TGTGCCAGCAGTTACTTGGGGCCTGGCTACGAGCAGTACTTC.

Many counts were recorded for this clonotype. CDR3 nucleotides: TGTGCCAGCAGCATTAGCGGGAACCCAGATACGCAGTATTTT. Translation gives CASSISGNPDTQYF. The chain joins TRBV6-6 to TRBJ2-3; 8 nucleotides align to TRBD2. This CDR3 comprises 14 residues. V dropped 6 bases and J dropped 4; count of bases not matched to a gene: 6. Per germline, CDR1 MNHNY and CDR2 SVGAGI (reference sequence).

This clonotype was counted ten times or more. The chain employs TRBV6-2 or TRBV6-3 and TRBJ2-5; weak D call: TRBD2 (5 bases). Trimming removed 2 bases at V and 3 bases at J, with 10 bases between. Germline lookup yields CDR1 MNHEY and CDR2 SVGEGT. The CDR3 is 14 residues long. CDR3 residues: CASSYTGIKETQYF. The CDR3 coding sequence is TGTGCCAGCAGTTACACCGGGATAAAAGAGACCCAGTACTTC.

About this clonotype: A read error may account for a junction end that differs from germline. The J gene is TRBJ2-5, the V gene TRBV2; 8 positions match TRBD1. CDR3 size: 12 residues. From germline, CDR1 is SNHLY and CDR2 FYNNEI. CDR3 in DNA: TGTGCCGGCAAAAAGACAGGGGAGACCCAGTGCTTC. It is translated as CAGKKTGETQCF.

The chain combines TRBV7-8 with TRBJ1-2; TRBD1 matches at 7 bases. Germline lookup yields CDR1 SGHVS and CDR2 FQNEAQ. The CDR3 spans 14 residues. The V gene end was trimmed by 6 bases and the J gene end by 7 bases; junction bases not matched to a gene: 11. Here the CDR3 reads CASRLDRDVVGYTF. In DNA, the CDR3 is TGTGCCAGCAGGCTAGACAGGGATGTCGTTGGCTACACCTTC.

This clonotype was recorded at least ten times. The CDR3 spells CASSPKTGATDTQYF. The CDR3 DNA is TGTGCCAGCAGTCCCAAGACAGGAGCCACAGATACGCAGTATTTT. The rearrangement joins TRBV6-6 to TRBJ2-3; possibly TRBD1 for D (6 bases). The CDR3 loop spans 15 amino acids. V lost 5 bases, J lost 2 bases, and 14 bases lay in between. In germline, CDR1 is MNHNY, CDR2 SVGAGI (reference sequence).

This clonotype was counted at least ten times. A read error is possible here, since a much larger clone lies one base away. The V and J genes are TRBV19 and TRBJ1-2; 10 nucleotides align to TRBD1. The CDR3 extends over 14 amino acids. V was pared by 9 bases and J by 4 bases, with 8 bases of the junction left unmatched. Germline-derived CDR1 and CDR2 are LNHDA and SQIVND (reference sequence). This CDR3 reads CASTGTGDVYGYTF. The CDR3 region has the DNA TGTGCCAGCACCGGGACAGGGGATGTCTATGGCTACACCTTC.

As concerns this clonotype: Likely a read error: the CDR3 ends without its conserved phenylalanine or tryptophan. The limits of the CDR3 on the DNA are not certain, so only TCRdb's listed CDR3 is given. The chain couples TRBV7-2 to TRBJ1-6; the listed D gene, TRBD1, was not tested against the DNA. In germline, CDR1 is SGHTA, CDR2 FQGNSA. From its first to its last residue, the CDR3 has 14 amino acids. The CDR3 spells CASSLAGAYSPPHL.

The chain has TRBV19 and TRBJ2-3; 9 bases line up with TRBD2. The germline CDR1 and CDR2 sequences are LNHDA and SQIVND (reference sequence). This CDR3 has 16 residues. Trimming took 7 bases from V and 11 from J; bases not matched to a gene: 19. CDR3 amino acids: CASTTTRSGSHNEQYF. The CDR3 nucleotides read TGTGCCAGTACCACCACACGTAGCGGGAGTCACAATGAGCAGTATTTT.

CDR3 sequence reads: CASRAGQANTEAFF. CDR3 bases: TGTGCCAGCAGAGCTGGACAGGCTAACACTGAAGCTTTCTTT. This chain connects TRBV9 to TRBJ1-1; 7 bases align to TRBD1. The CDR3 runs 14 residues. In germline, CDR1 is SGDLS, CDR2 YYNGEE. J lost 2 bases, V lost 5 bases, and 6 bases had no gene match.

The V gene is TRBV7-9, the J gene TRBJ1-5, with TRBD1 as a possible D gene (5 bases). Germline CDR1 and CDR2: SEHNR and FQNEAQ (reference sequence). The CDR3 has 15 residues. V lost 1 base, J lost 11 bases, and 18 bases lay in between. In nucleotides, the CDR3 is TGTGCCAGCAGCTTAGGAGGTCGGAGGGGAGAGACCCAGCATTTT. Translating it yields CASSLGGRRGETQHF.

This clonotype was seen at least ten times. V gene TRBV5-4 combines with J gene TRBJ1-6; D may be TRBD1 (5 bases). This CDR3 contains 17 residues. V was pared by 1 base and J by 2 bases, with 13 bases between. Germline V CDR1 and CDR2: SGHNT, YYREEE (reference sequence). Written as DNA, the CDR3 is TGTGCCAGCAGCTTGTACGGGCAGGGAACCTATAATTCACCCCTCCACTTT. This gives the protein CASSLYGQGTYNSPLHF.